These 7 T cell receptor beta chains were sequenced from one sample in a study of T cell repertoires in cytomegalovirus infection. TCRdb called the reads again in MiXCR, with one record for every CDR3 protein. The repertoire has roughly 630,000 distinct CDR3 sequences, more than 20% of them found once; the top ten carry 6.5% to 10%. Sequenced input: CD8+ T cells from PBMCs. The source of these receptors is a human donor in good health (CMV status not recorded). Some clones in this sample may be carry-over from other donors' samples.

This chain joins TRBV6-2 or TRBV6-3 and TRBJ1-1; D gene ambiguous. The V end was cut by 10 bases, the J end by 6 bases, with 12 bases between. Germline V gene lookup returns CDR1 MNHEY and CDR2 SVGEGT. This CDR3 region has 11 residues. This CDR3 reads CAIRWSSEAFF. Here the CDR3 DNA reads TGTGCCATCAGATGGAGTTCTGAAGCTTTCTTT.

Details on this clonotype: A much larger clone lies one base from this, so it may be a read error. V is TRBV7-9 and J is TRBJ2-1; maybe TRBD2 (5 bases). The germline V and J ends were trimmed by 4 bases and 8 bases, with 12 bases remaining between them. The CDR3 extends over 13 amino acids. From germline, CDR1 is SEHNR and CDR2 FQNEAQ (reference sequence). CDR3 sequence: CASSCGFGDEQFF. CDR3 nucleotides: TGTGCCAGCAGCTGCGGGTTCGGGGATGAGCAGTTCTTC.

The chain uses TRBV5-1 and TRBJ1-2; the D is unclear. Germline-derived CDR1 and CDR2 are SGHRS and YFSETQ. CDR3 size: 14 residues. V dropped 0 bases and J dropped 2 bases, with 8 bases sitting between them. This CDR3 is CASSLGRINYGYTF. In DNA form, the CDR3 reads TGCGCCAGCAGCTTGGGACGGATAAACTATGGCTACACCTTC.

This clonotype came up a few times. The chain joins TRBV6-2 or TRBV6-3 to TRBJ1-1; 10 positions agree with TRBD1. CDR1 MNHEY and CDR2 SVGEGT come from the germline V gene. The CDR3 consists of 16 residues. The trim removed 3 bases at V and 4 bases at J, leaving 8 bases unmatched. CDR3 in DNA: TGTGCCAGCAGTTATGATGACAGGGGGCGACGCACTGAAGCTTTCTTT. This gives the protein CASSYDDRGRRTEAFF.

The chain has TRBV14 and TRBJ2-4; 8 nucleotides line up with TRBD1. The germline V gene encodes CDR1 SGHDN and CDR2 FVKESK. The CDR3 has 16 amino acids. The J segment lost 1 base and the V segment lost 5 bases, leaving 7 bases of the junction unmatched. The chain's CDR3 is CASSARQGLAKNIQYF. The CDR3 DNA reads TGTGCCAGCAGCGCCCGACAGGGGTTGGCCAAAAACATTCAGTACTTC.

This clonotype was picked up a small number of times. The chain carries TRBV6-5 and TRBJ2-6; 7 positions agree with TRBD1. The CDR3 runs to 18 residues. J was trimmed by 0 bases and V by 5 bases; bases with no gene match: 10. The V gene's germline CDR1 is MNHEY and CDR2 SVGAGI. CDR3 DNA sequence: TGTGCCAGCAGTCTAGGACAGGACTTGGTCTCTGGGGCCAACGTCCTGACTTTC. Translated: CASSLGQDLVSGANVLTF.

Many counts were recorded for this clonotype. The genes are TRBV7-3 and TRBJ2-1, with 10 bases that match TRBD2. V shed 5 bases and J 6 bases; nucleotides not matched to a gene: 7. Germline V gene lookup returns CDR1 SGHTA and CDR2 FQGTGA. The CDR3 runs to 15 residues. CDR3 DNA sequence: TGTGCCAGCAGCGCGCTAGCGGGGGCCATCAATGAGCAGTTCTTC. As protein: CASSALAGAINEQFF.